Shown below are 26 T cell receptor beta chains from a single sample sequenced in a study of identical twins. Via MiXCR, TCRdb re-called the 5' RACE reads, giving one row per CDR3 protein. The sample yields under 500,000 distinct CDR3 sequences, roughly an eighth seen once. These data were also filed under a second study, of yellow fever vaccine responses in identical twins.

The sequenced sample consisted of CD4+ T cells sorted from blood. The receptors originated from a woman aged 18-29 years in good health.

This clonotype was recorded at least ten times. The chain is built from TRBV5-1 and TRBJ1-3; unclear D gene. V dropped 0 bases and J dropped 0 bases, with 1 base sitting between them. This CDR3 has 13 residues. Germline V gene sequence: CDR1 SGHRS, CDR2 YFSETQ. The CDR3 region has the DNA TGCGCCAGCAGCTTGGACTCTGGAAACACCATATATTTT. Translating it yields CASSLDSGNTIYF. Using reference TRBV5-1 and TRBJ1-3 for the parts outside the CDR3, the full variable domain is KAGVTQTPRYLIKTRGQQVTLSCSPISGHRSVSWYQQTPGQGLQFLFEYFSETQRNKGNFPGRFSGRQFSNSRSEMNVSTLELGDSALYLCASSLDSGNTIYFGEGSWLTVV.

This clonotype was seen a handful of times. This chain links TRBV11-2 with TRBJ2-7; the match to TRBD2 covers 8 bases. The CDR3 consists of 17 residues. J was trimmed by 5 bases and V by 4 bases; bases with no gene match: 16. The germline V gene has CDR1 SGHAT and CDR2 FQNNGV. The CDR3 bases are TGTGCCAGCAGCTCTTCGGGACTAGTCCCTCCGGTGGACGAGCAGTACTTC. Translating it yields CASSSSGLVPPVDEQYF.

The CDR3 DNA is TGTGCCAGCAGTACCTTAGCGGGCGCCAATGAGCAGTTCTTC. Its translation is CASSTLAGANEQFF. This chain joins TRBV6-1 and TRBJ2-1, with 7 positions matching TRBD2. This CDR3 spans 14 amino acids. The germline V gene has CDR1 MNHNS and CDR2 SASEGT. V trimming: 5 bases; J trimming: 6 bases; junction bases outside the gene matches: 7.

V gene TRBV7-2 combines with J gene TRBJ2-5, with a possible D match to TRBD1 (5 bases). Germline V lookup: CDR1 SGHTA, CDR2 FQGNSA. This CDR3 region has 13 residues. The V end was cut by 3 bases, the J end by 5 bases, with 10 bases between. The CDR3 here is CASSLNRLETQYF. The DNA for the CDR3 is TGTGCCAGCAGCTTGAACAGGCTGGAGACCCAGTACTTC.

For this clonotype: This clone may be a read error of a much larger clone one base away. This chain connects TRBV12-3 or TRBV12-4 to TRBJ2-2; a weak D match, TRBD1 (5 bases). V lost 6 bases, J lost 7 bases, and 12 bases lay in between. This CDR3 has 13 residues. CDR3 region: CASSLGAHGELFF. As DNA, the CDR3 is TGTGCCAGCAGCCTAGGGGCCCACGGGGAGCTGTTTTTT.

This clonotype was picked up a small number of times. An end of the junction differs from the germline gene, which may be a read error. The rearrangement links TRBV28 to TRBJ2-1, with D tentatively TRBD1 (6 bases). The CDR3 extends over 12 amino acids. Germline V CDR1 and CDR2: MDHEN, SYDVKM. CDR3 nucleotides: TGTGCCAGCAGTGACAGCTCTCACTGGGGGCTCTTC. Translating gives CASSDSSHWGLF.

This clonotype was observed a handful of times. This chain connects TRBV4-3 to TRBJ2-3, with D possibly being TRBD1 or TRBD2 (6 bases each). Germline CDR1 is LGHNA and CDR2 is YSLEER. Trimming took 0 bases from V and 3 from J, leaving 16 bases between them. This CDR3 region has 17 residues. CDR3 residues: CASSQEGNQGRTDTQYF. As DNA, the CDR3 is TGCGCCAGCAGCCAAGAGGGGAATCAGGGGAGGACAGATACGCAGTATTTT.

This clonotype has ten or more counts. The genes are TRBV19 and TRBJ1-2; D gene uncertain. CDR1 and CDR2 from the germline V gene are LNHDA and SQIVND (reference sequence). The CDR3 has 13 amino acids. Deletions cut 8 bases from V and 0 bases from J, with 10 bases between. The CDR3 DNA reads TGTGCCAGTGCCGCAAACACTAACTATGGCTACACCTTC. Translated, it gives CASAANTNYGYTF.

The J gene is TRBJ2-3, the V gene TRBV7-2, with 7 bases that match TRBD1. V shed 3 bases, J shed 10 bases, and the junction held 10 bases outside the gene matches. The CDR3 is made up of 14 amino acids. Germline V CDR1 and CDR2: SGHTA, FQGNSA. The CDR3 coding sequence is TGTGCCAGCAGCTTTAGAGGGGGCGGTCAGGCGCAGTATTTT. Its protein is CASSFRGGGQAQYF.

The chain's CDR3 is CASTISGGSYEQYF. The CDR3, as DNA: TGTGCCAGCACTATTAGCGGGGGGAGTTACGAGCAGTACTTC. The chain is built from TRBV7-2 and TRBJ2-7; 10 bases align to TRBD2. V was pared by 7 bases and J by 4 bases, with 7 bases of the junction left unmatched. This CDR3 is built from 14 residues. Per the germline V gene, CDR1 is SGHTA and CDR2 is FQGNSA.

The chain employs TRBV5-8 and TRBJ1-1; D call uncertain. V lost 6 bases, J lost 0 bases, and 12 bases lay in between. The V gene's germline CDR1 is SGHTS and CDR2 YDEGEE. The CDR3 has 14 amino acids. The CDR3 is CASIDFALNTEAFF. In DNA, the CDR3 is TGTGCCAGCATCGATTTTGCCCTGAACACTGAAGCTTTCTTT.

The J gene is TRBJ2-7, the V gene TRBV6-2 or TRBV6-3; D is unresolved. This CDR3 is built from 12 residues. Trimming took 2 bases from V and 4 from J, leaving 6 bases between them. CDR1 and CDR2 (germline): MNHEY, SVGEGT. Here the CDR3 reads CASSYGRYEQYF. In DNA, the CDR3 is TGTGCCAGCAGTTACGGGCGATACGAGCAGTACTTC.

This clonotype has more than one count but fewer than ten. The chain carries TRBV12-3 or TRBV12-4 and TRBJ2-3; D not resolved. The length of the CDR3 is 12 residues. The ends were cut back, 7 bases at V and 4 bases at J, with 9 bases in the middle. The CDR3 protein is CASTSPPDTQYF. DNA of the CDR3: TGTGCCAGCACCTCGCCCCCAGATACGCAGTATTTT.

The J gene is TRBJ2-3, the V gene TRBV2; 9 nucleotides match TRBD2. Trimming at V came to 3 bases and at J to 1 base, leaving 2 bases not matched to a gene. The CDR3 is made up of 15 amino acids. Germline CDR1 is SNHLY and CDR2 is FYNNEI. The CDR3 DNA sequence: TGTGCCAGCAGTGATGAGCGGGGGGGCACAGATACGCAGTATTTT. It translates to CASSDERGGTDTQYF.

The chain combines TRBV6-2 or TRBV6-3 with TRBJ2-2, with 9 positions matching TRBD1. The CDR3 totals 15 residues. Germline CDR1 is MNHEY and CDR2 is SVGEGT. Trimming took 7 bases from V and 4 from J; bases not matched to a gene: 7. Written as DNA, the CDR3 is TGTGCCAGCACGAAGGACAGGGGTGTCACCGGGGAGCTGTTTTTT. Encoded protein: CASTKDRGVTGELFF.

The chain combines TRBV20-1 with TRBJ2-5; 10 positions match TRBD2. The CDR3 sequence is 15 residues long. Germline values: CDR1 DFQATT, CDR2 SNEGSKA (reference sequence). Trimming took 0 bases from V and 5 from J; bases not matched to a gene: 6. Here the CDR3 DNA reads TGCAGTGCTAGAGAAGCGGGAGGGCCGGGGGAGACCCAGTACTTC. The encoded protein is CSAREAGGPGETQYF.

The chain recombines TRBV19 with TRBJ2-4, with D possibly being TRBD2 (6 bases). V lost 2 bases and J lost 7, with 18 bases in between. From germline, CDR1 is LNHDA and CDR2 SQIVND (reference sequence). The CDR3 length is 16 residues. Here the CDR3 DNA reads TGTGCCAGTAGTATAAGGTGGGAGGAGTTGGTCAACATTCAGTACTTC. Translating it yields CASSIRWEELVNIQYF.

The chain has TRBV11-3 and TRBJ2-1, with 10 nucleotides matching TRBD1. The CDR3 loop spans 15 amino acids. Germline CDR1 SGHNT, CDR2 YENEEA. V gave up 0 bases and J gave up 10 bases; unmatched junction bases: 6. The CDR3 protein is CASSLEGTGVQEQFF. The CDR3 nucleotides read TGTGCCAGCAGCTTAGAGGGGACAGGGGTCCAGGAGCAGTTCTTC.

The CDR3: CASSSLLAGGPGELFF. CDR3 in DNA: TGTGCCAGCAGTTCCTTACTAGCGGGAGGGCCCGGGGAGCTGTTTTTT. The rearrangement joins TRBV6-5 to TRBJ2-2; 13 bases are shared with TRBD2. J lost 6 bases, V lost 4 bases, and 5 bases had no gene match. The CDR3 contains 16 residues. Germline V gene lookup returns CDR1 MNHEY and CDR2 SVGAGI.

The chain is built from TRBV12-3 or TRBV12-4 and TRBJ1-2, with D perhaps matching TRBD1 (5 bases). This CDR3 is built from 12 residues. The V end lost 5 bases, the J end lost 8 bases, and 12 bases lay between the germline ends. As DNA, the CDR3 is TGTGCCAGCAGTATAGGGGTTAGGGGCTACACCTTC. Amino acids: CASSIGVRGYTF.

CDR3 sequence reads: CSASRDKGGETQYF. CDR3 coding DNA: TGCAGCGCTAGCCGGGACAAGGGGGGCGAGACCCAGTACTTC. This chain links TRBV29-1 with TRBJ2-5; either TRBD1 or TRBD2 may fit D (6 bases each). CDR1 is SQVTM and CDR2 is ANQGSEA in the germline V gene. V was pared by 7 bases and J by 5 bases, with 20 bases between. The CDR3 runs 14 residues.

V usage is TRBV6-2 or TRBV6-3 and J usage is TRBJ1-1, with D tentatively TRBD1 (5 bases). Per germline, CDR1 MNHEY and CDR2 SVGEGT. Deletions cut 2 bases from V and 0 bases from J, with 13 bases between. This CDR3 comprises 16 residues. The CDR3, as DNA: TGTGCCAGCAGTTACATCATTGGGACGGTGAACACTGAAGCTTTCTTT. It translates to CASSYIIGTVNTEAFF.

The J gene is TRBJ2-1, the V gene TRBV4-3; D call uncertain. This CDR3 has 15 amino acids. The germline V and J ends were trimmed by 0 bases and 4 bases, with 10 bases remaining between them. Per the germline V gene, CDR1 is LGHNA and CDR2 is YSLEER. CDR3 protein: CASSQDQAGYNEQFF. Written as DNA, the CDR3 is TGCGCCAGCAGCCAAGATCAAGCCGGATACAATGAGCAGTTCTTC.

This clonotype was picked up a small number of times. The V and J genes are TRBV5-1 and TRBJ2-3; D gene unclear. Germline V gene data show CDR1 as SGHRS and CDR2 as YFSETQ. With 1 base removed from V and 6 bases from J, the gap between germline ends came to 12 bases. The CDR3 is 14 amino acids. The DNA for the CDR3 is TGCGCCAGCAGCTTGCCCACGCATGAGGATACGCAGTATTTT. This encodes CASSLPTHEDTQYF.

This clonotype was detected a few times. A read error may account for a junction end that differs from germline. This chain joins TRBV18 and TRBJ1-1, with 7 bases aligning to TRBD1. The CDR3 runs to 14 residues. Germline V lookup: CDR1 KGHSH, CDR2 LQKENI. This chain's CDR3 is CASSPDRANAEAFF. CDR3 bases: TGTGCCAGCTCACCCGACAGGGCGAACGCTGAAGCTTTCTTT. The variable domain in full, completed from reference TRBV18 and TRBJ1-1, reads NAGVMQNPRHLVRRRGQEARLRCSPMKGHSHVYWYRQLPEEGLKFMVYLQKENIIDESGMPKERFSAEFPKEGPSILRIQQVVRGDSAAYFCASSPDRANAEAFFGQGTRLTVV.

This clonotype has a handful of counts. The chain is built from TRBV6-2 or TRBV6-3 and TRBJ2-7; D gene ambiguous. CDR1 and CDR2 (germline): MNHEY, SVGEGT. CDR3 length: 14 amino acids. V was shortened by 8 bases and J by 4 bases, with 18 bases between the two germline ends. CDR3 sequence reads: CASSSLILKYEQYF. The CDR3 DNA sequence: TGTGCCAGCTCCTCGCTGATACTTAAGTACGAGCAGTACTTC.